The clone carrying this TCR beta chain was detected a few times. TCRdb re-called the 5' RACE reads through MiXCR, storing one row per CDR3 protein. The top ten hold under 0.95% of the sample, which has over 500,000 distinct CDR3 sequences, under 25% seen once. CDR1 is SEHNR, CDR2 FQNEAQ, per germline (reference sequence). The V end lost 5 bases, the J end lost 4 bases, and 12 bases lay between the germline ends. The CDR3 sequence is 14 residues long. The data belong to a study of identical twins. The same data also contributed to another study, on T cells expressing NK-cell markers.

V is TRBV7-9 and J is TRBJ1-3; unclear D gene. This sequence was found in a woman aged 18-30 years in good health. The sample comprised CD4+ T cells sorted from blood. CDR3 amino acids: CASSPYTPGNTIYF. Here the CDR3 DNA reads TGTGCCAGCAGCCCATACACCCCCGGAAACACCATATATTTT.